The 26 T cell receptor beta chains in this list originate from one sample, sequenced in a study of T cell changes during pregnancy in multiple sclerosis. The table came from immunoSEQ multiplex PCR; TCRdb's copy has only in-frame clones and leaves some out. The sample yields 40,000 to 50,000 clones, approximately 95% seen once. The sample in question was CD4+ T cells from peripheral blood mononuclear cells, obtained in the first trimester of pregnancy. These receptor sequences come from a female donor with multiple sclerosis, enrolled in a pregnancy study.

The rearrangement uses TRBV5-1 and TRBJ2-3, with TRBD1 matching 7 bases. Per the germline V gene, CDR1 is SGHRS and CDR2 is YFSETQ. This CDR3 comprises 16 residues. Trimming took 6 bases from V and 2 from J; bases not matched to a gene: 12. The CDR3 loop is CASTYLSQGDTDTQYF. As DNA, the CDR3 is TGCGCCAGCACCTACCTATCTCAGGGGGACACAGATACGCAGTATTTT. The full variable domain, with the rest looked up from reference TRBV5-1 and TRBJ2-3, is KAGVTQTPRYLIKTRGQQVTLSCSPISGHRSVSWYQQTPGQGLQFLFEYFSETQRNKGNFPGRFSGRQFSNSRSEMNVSTLELGDSALYLCASTYLSQGDTDTQYFGPGTRLTVL.

The chain couples TRBV7-3 to TRBJ2-5; D remains ambiguous. Germline CDR1 and CDR2: SGHTA and FQGTGA. V was shortened by 0 bases and J by 4 bases, with 15 bases between the two germline ends. The CDR3 covers 16 residues. CDR3 sequence (DNA): TGTGCCAGCAGCTTAACGCTCCCTAGTACCCCAGAGACCCAGTACTTC. Amino acid sequence: CASSLTLPSTPETQYF.

This sequence joins TRBV5-8 and TRBJ2-5, with 7 nucleotides matching TRBD1. Germline-derived CDR1 and CDR2 are SGHTS and YDEGEE. The ends lost 1 base at V and 1 base at J; junction bases unmatched: 13. The CDR3 length is 18 residues. CDR3 sequence (DNA): TGTGCCAGCAGCTTGTCGGGGCTCACATGGGACAGCCAAGAGACCCAGTACTTC. Amino acids: CASSLSGLTWDSQETQYF.

The chain joins TRBV6-1 to TRBJ2-7; D call uncertain. Germline V gene sequence: CDR1 MNHNS, CDR2 SASEGT. The CDR3 is 13 amino acids. The V and J ends lost 7 bases and 0 bases respectively, with 10 bases between them. CDR3 protein: CASTDSYSYEQYF. CDR3 in DNA: TGTGCCAGCACCGACTCCTACTCCTACGAGCAGTACTTC.

The genes are TRBV5-1 and TRBJ1-1, with TRBD1 as a possible D gene (6 bases). Trimming removed 4 bases from V and 4 bases from J, with 14 bases in between. Germline loops: CDR1 SGHRS, CDR2 YFSETQ. This CDR3 spans 14 amino acids. The CDR3, as DNA: TGCGCCAGCAGCCTAGATACAGGGCCCACTGAAGCTTTCTTT. Protein product: CASSLDTGPTEAFF. The entire variable domain, with the rest obtained from reference TRBV5-1 and TRBJ1-1, is as follows: KAGVTQTPRYLIKTRGQQVTLSCSPISGHRSVSWYQQTPGQGLQFLFEYFSETQRNKGNFPGRFSGRQFSNSRSEMNVSTLELGDSALYLCASSLDTGPTEAFFGQGTRLTVV.

This clone was detected once. This chain uses TRBV2 with TRBJ1-1, with 10 bases lining up with TRBD1. This CDR3 is 19 amino acids long. Germline CDR1 SNHLY, CDR2 FYNNEI. With V trimmed by 6 bases and J by 2 bases, 18 bases remained unmatched. CDR3 in amino acids: CASRASKVPGQGLNTEAFF. The CDR3 DNA follows: TGTGCCAGCAGGGCCTCCAAGGTCCCGGGACAGGGGTTAAACACTGAAGCTTTCTTT.

The rearrangement links TRBV7-3 to TRBJ1-1; D remains ambiguous. V was shortened by 2 bases and J by 0 bases, with 4 bases between the two germline ends. CDR1 and CDR2 (germline): SGHTA, FQGTGA. The CDR3 has 13 residues. CDR3 DNA sequence: TGTGCCAGCAGCTTACAGATGAACACTGAAGCTTTCTTT. It codes for CASSLQMNTEAFF.

The chain is built from TRBV7-2 and TRBJ2-5; D perhaps matches TRBD2 (5 bases). V dropped 3 bases and J dropped 5 bases, with 10 bases sitting between them. The CDR3 totals 13 residues. Germline V gives CDR1 SGHTA, CDR2 FQGNSA. Written as DNA, the CDR3 is TGTGCCAGCAGCTTCGGTCTAGCCGAGACCCAGTACTTC. Its translation is CASSFGLAETQYF.

The rearrangement joins TRBV9 to TRBJ1-4; D remains ambiguous. Trimming left V 2 bases short and J 0 bases short, with 5 bases between. Germline assignment: CDR1 SGDLS and CDR2 YYNGEE. This CDR3 comprises 14 residues. The CDR3 nucleotides are TGTGCCAGCAGCGTTTCCGCAACTAATGAAAAACTGTTTTTT. Translation gives CASSVSATNEKLFF.

J is TRBJ2-5 and V is TRBV5-4; no reliable D call. From germline, CDR1 is SGHNT and CDR2 YYREEE (reference sequence). The CDR3 is 13 amino acids. Between the trimmed V and J ends, which lost 4 bases and 5 bases, there was a span of 12 bases. The CDR3 sequence: CASSKHPEETQYF. CDR3 in DNA: TGTGCCAGCAGCAAACACCCGGAGGAGACCCAGTACTTC.

The chain employs TRBV6-4 and TRBJ2-3, with 8 bases matching TRBD2. From germline, CDR1 is MRHNA and CDR2 SNTAGT. The CDR3 totals 14 residues. The ends lost 5 bases at V and 5 bases at J; junction bases unmatched: 6. CDR3 protein: CASSQNRGGDTQYF. The CDR3 nucleotides read TGTGCCAGCAGTCAAAACCGGGGGGGAGATACGCAGTATTTT.

This CDR3 is CASSLSRGPLSISGNTIYF. CDR3 in DNA: TGTGCCAGCAGCTTAAGCAGGGGACCCTTGTCTATTAGTGGAAACACCATATATTTT. The rearrangement uses TRBV11-2 and TRBJ1-3, with a weak D call TRBD1 (6 bases). The CDR3 spans 19 residues. CDR1 and CDR2 from the germline V gene are SGHAT and FQNNGV. V was pared by 2 bases and J by 3 bases, with 23 bases between.

The V gene is TRBV9, the J gene TRBJ1-5, with D maybe TRBD1 (5 bases). The V end was cut by 0 bases, the J end by 6 bases, with 10 bases between. Germline V gene lookup returns CDR1 SGDLS and CDR2 YYNGEE. The CDR3 length is 14 residues. The CDR3 DNA sequence: TGTGCCAGCAGCGTAGGGGGGGGAGGTCAGCCCCAGCATTTT. This codes for CASSVGGGGQPQHF.

The V call is TRBV4-1, the J call TRBJ2-2; 10 nucleotides align to TRBD2. The CDR3 extends over 18 amino acids. Trimming at V came to 0 bases and at J to 4 bases, leaving 8 bases not matched to a gene. Germline loops: CDR1 MGHRA, CDR2 YSYEKL. DNA of the CDR3: TGCGCCAGCAGCCAAGATGTCCTAGCGGGGGTTAGCACCGGGGAGCTGTTTTTT. This codes for CASSQDVLAGVSTGELFF.

The V gene is TRBV11-3, the J gene TRBJ2-1; 13 nucleotides match TRBD2. The V gene's germline CDR1 is SGHNT and CDR2 YENEEA. V lost 1 base, J lost 10 bases, and 7 bases stayed unmatched. The CDR3 spans 16 residues. CDR3 region: CASSLGPLAGGHEQFF. The CDR3 nucleotides are TGTGCCAGCAGCTTAGGTCCACTAGCGGGGGGGCACGAGCAGTTCTTC. The whole variable domain, filled in from reference TRBV11-3 and TRBJ2-1, reads EAGVVQSPRYKIIEKKQPVAFWCNPISGHNTLYWYLQNLGQGPELLIRYENEEAVDDSQLPKDRFSAERLKGVDSTLKIQPAELGDSAVYLCASSLGPLAGGHEQFFGPGTRLTVL.

A single count supports this clone. The V and J genes are TRBV6-1 and TRBJ1-3; no firm D call. The CDR3 runs 12 residues. Germline V gives CDR1 MNHNS, CDR2 SASEGT. V was pared by 2 bases and J by 8 bases, with 7 bases between. CDR3 bases: TGTGCCAGCAGTGAACCAGGTGACACCATATATTTT. As protein: CASSEPGDTIYF.

This clone has a handful of counts. The CDR3 DNA reads as TGCAGCGTTGAAGCCTCTTATCCCCGGACAGCGTACCAAGAGACCCAGTACTTC. Translating it yields CSVEASYPRTAYQETQYF. The chain uses TRBV29-1 and TRBJ2-5, with D possibly matching TRBD1 (6 bases). This CDR3 contains 18 residues. Trimming removed 1 base from V and 0 bases from J, with 21 bases in between. The V gene's germline CDR1 is SQVTM and CDR2 ANQGSEA.

This rearrangement joins TRBV6-1 to TRBJ2-7, with a possible D match to TRBD1 (5 bases). Trimming pared 8 bases from V and 2 bases from J, leaving 13 bases between. Germline V gene sequence: CDR1 MNHNS, CDR2 SASEGT. This CDR3 region has 13 residues. This chain's CDR3 is CASHTGGTYEQYF. The CDR3 DNA reads TGTGCCAGCCATACAGGCGGTACCTACGAGCAGTACTTC.

The genes are TRBV5-1 and TRBJ2-3, with D tentatively TRBD1 (5 bases). V was pared by 2 bases and J by 2 bases, with 21 bases between. This CDR3 comprises 18 residues. Per the germline V gene, CDR1 is SGHRS and CDR2 is YFSETQ. As DNA, the CDR3 is TGCGCCAGCAGCTTCCCCACCGATAAGGGGCTCCCCACAGATACGCAGTATTTT. It codes for CASSFPTDKGLPTDTQYF.

V gene TRBV6-1 combines with J gene TRBJ2-7; tentatively, D is TRBD2 (6 bases). V was trimmed by 1 base and J by 0 bases, leaving 10 bases between them. The length of the CDR3 is 15 residues. CDR1 MNHNS and CDR2 SASEGT come from the germline V gene. The CDR3 protein is CASSEEVGLSYEQYF. The CDR3 DNA is TGTGCCAGCAGTGAAGAGGTGGGACTCTCCTACGAGCAGTACTTC.

This chain uses TRBV5-1 with TRBJ2-1, with 11 bases that match TRBD2. Looked up from germline, CDR1 is SGHRS and CDR2 is YFSETQ. The J segment lost 7 bases and the V segment lost 4 bases, leaving 13 bases of the junction unmatched. The CDR3 spans 17 residues. The CDR3 DNA follows: TGCGCCAGCAGCCCGCGACTAGCGGGGACCCTTGGTAATGAGCAGTTCTTC. The encoded protein is CASSPRLAGTLGNEQFF.

The chain uses TRBV21-1 and TRBJ1-3; TRBD1 is the table's D call, not checked against the DNA. TRBV21-1 is an annotated pseudogene. This CDR3 is 17 amino acids long. CDR3 in amino acids: CASSKSGDRRSGNTIYF. The CDR3 nucleotides read TGTGCCAGCAGCAAGTCGGGCGACAGGCGTTCTGGAAACACCATATATTTT.

This chain connects TRBV6-1 to TRBJ2-3; 7 bases are shared with TRBD2. The CDR3 is 15 residues long. V lost 1 base to trimming and J lost 4 bases; unmatched junction nucleotides: 5. Germline V gives CDR1 MNHNS, CDR2 SASEGT. CDR3 bases: TGTGCCAGCAGTGAAGGTGGGGGGAGGGCAGATACGCAGTATTTT. This encodes CASSEGGGRADTQYF.

The genes are TRBV2 and TRBJ2-7; unclear D gene. Trimming stripped 7 bases from V and 3 bases from J, with 10 bases between. This CDR3 has 12 amino acids. The germline V gene encodes CDR1 SNHLY and CDR2 FYNNEI. CDR3 residues: CASITSRYEQYF. DNA of the CDR3: TGTGCCAGCATAACTTCCCGCTACGAGCAGTACTTC.

The chain combines TRBV7-8 with TRBJ2-5; 10 bases line up with TRBD2. The germline V gene has CDR1 SGHVS and CDR2 FQNEAQ. The V and J ends lost 5 bases and 0 bases, in that order; junction bases with no gene match: 6. The CDR3 consists of 16 residues. The CDR3 sequence: CASSPLSGRYQETQYF. In DNA, the CDR3 is TGTGCCAGCAGCCCCCTTAGCGGGAGGTACCAAGAGACCCAGTACTTC.

The chain has TRBV18 and TRBJ2-2; D is undetermined. The germline V gene has CDR1 KGHSH and CDR2 LQKENI. The CDR3 has 13 amino acids. Trimming removed 3 bases at V and 7 bases at J, with 9 bases between. CDR3 sequence reads: CASSPPPGGELFF. Written as DNA, the CDR3 is TGTGCCAGCTCACCTCCCCCGGGCGGGGAGCTGTTTTTT. Combining the CDR3 with reference TRBV18 and TRBJ2-2 gives the whole variable domain NAGVMQNPRHLVRRRGQEARLRCSPMKGHSHVYWYRQLPEEGLKFMVYLQKENIIDESGMPKERFSAEFPKEGPSILRIQQVVRGDSAAYFCASSPPPGGELFFGEGSRLTVL.